Listed here are 6 T cell receptor beta chains from one sample, sequenced in a study of blood T cell repertoires in COVID-19. The protocol was immunoSEQ multiplex PCR, while the TCRdb copy is restricted to in-frame clones and leaves out a portion. This sample has more than 200,000 clones, with about nine tenths found just once. The sample taken for sequencing was peripheral blood. The receptors stem from a man younger than 40 with COVID-19, enrolled during active disease.

The chain is built from TRBV11-2 and TRBJ1-6, with a weak D call TRBD1 (6 bases). CDR1 is SGHAT and CDR2 is FQNNGV in the germline V gene. Trimming took off 7 bases at V and 5 bases at J, with 21 bases between the two ends. The CDR3 loop spans 17 amino acids. The CDR3 reads CASTQGWQGTNNSPLHF. DNA for the CDR3: TGTGCCAGCACGCAAGGGTGGCAGGGGACGAATAATTCACCCCTCCACTTT.

J is TRBJ2-1 and V is TRBV7-9; TRBD1 matches 7 bases. CDR3 length equals 15 residues. With 5 bases clipped from V and 4 bases from J, the junction kept 8 bases outside the gene matches. Germline CDR1 reads SEHNR; CDR2 reads FQNEAQ (reference sequence). The CDR3 DNA follows: TGTGCCAGCAGCCTGGGACAGACGATTTACAATGAGCAGTTCTTC. It encodes CASSLGQTIYNEQFF.

This clone is a singleton in its sample. This rearrangement joins TRBV27 to TRBJ1-4; 8 nucleotides agree with TRBD1. The J segment lost 5 bases and the V segment lost 3 bases, leaving 5 bases of the junction unmatched. Germline loops: CDR1 MNHEY, CDR2 SMNVEV (reference sequence). The CDR3 runs to 15 residues. The CDR3 sequence: CASSFLDRVNEKLFF. The CDR3 region has the DNA TGTGCCAGCAGTTTTCTGGACAGGGTGAATGAAAAACTGTTTTTT.

The rearrangement links TRBV4-3 to TRBJ2-3, with 13 bases aligning to TRBD2. V was pared by 8 bases and J by 3 bases, with 5 bases of the junction left unmatched. This CDR3 has 15 residues. Germline V gene data show CDR1 as LGHNA and CDR2 as YSLEER. CDR3 loop: CASSMTSGGTDTQYF. The DNA of the CDR3 is TGCGCCAGCTCCATGACTAGCGGGGGGACAGATACGCAGTATTTT.

The genes are TRBV10-3 and TRBJ2-7; 13 nucleotides agree with TRBD2. The CDR3 is 14 amino acids. Germline loops: CDR1 ENHRY, CDR2 SYGVKD. V lost 4 bases, J lost 3 bases, and 0 bases stayed unmatched. CDR3 sequence: CAISGLAGGYEQYF. CDR3 DNA sequence: TGTGCCATCAGTGGACTAGCGGGGGGCTACGAGCAGTACTTC.

The gene calls are TRBV4-1 and TRBJ2-7; maybe TRBD1 (6 bases). This CDR3 comprises 15 residues. Trimming stripped 1 base from V and 4 bases from J, with 14 bases between. Germline V gene data show CDR1 as MGHRA and CDR2 as YSYEKL. CDR3 loop: CASSQVQAGVYEQYF. DNA for the CDR3: TGCGCCAGCAGCCAAGTTCAGGCAGGGGTTTACGAGCAGTACTTC.